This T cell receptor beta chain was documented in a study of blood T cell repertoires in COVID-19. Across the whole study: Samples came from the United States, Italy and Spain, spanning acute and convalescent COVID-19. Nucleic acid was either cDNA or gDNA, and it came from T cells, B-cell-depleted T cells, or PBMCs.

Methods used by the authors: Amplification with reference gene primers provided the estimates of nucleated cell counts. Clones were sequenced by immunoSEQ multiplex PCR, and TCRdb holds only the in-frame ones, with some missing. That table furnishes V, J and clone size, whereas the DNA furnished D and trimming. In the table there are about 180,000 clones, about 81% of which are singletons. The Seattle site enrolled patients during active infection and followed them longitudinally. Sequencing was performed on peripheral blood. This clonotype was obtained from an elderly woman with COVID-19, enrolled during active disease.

As DNA, the CDR3 is TGTGCCAGCAGTTCCGGGGACAGGCGGACTGAAGCTTTCTTT. Translating it yields CASSSGDRRTEAFF. The chain is built from TRBV28 and TRBJ1-1; 8 bases are shared with TRBD1. The CDR3 is made up of 14 amino acids. The germline V gene encodes CDR1 MDHEN and CDR2 SYDVKM. The ends lost 4 bases at V and 5 bases at J; junction bases unmatched: 6.